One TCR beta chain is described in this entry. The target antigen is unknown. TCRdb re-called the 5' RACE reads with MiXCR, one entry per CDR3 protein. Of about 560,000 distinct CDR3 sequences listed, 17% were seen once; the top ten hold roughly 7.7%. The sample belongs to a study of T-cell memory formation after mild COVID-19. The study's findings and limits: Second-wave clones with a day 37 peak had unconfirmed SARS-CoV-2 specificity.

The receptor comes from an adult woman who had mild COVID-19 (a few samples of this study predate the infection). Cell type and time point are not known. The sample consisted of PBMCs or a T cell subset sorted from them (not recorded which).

The CDR3: CASSFSQRRTDTQYF. The CDR3 DNA reads TGTGCCAGCAGCTTTTCCCAGCGACGCACAGATACGCAGTATTTT. The genes are TRBV7-8 and TRBJ2-3; D is uncertain. V was cut by 3 bases and J by 1 base, with 11 bases left in between. Looked up from germline, CDR1 is SGHVS and CDR2 is FQNEAQ. This CDR3 comprises 15 residues.